The clone carrying this TCR beta chain came up a few times. What it binds is not known. The sample is drawn from a study of vaccination and CD4 T cells after COVID-19. Treatment here: roughly 10-day PBMC culture with coronavirus spike peptide pools or control peptides (ViraFEST assay). Trimming cost V 2 bases and J 9 bases; bases outside gene matches: 12. CDR1 is MNHNS and CDR2 is SASEGT in the germline V gene. This CDR3 has 17 residues. The Oncomine TCR Beta short-read assay sequenced DNA from cultured CD4+ T cells. TCRdb re-called the PCR reads with MiXCR, one entry per CDR3 protein. The data hold about 11,000 distinct CDR3 sequences, with 50% to 55% observed a single time.

The sequenced sample consisted of CD4+ T cells from blood, cultured in vitro. The origin of this receptor is a human donor who had recovered from COVID-19. The chain couples TRBV6-1 to TRBJ2-2, with 10 bases fitting TRBD1. The CDR3 region has the DNA TGTGCCAGCAGTGAAAGGGGACAGGGGTTAAGCATTAGGGAGCTGTTTTTT. Translating gives CASSERGQGLSIRELFF.